This T cell receptor beta chain was observed in a study of T cell responses to AZD1222 COVID-19 vaccine. Produced via immunoSEQ multiplex PCR; TCRdb's table is partial and in-frame only. The data show around 130,000 clones, with roughly 90% seen just once and approximately 1.2% held by the top ten. Trimming removed 4 bases from V and 5 bases from J, with 15 bases in between. Per germline, CDR1 LGHDT and CDR2 YNNKEL (reference sequence). The CDR3 totals 14 residues. The specimen comprised peripheral blood, sampled 28 days after the second AZD1222 dose. The V gene is TRBV3-1 (or the pseudogene TRBV3-2), the J gene TRBJ2-7; tentative D call: TRBD2 (7 bases). The clonotype originates from an adult who received the AZD1222 COVID-19 vaccine. Here the CDR3 DNA reads TGTGCCAGCAGCCCGGGCGGGGGCATGAACGAGCAGTACTTC. This gives the protein CASSPGGGMNEQYF.